This note documents a single T cell receptor (beta chain) sequence. TCRdb's copy holds only in-frame clones and misses some; the assay was immunoSEQ multiplex PCR. The sample yields around 80,000 clones, about 88% seen once. CDR1 and CDR2 (germline): PRHDT, FYEKMQ (reference sequence). The CDR3 length is 11 residues. Trimming removed 3 bases from V and 6 bases from J, with 5 bases in between. These data originate in a study of control samples from healthy donors and cancer patients. Sequencing was carried out using blood. The origin of this receptor is a woman aged 45-65 years in good health. The chain employs TRBV13 and TRBJ1-1; D gene uncertain. The CDR3, as DNA: TGTGCCAGCAGCTTCGGTCCTGAAGCTTTCTTT. This translates into CASSFGPEAFF.